This T cell receptor beta chain was captured by sequencing in a study of blood T cell repertoires in COVID-19. Turning to the study itself: The study drew acute and convalescent COVID-19 samples from the United States, Italy and Spain. T cells, B-cell-depleted T cells, or PBMCs supplied cDNA or gDNA.

A few counts support this clone. Measured with immunoSEQ multiplex PCR; TCRdb has only the in-frame clones, and not every one. The sample yields approximately 170,000 clones, about 85% seen once. Enrollment of patients from Seattle took place during active infection, with longitudinal follow-up. Germline assignment: CDR1 ENHRY and CDR2 SYGVKD. Trimming removed 6 bases from V and 1 base from J, with 6 bases in between. The CDR3 runs 12 residues. The chain joins TRBV10-3 to TRBJ1-1; TRBD1 might be the D (5 bases). This TCR came from an elderly man with COVID-19, enrolled during active disease. Sequenced input: peripheral blood. The CDR3, as DNA: TGTGCCATCAGGGGGCCGAACACTGAAGCTTTCTTT. Translating it yields CAIRGPNTEAFF.